These 19 T cell receptor beta chains were sequenced from one sample in a study of shared clonotypes between healthy human individuals (dated by TCRdb to 2019 to 2021). To prepare the library, the immunoSEQ multiplex PCR assay was applied. TCRdb mirrors the immuneACCESS table, restricted to in-frame sequences. Some clones are absent from its copies; in checked studies, under half trace to an unresolved V gene, and the reason for the others is unknown. This sample is represented by around 440,000 clones; over 60% of them were singletons. About 12% of the sample rests with the top ten. Sequenced: PBMCs. These receptor sequences come from a middle-aged woman in good health. Some clones in this sample may be carry-over from other donors' samples.

The gene calls are TRBV6-1 and TRBJ2-2; D is undetermined. CDR1 MNHNS and CDR2 SASEGT come from the germline V gene. This CDR3 has 16 residues. The V and J ends lost 4 bases and 0 bases respectively, with 12 bases between them. DNA for the CDR3: TGTGCCAGCAGTGCCCTTATGAACGCGAACACCGGGGAGCTGTTTTTT. Amino acids: CASSALMNANTGELFF.

The J gene is TRBJ2-7, the V gene TRBV7-6, with 10 positions matching TRBD2. From germline, CDR1 is SGHVS and CDR2 FNYEAQ. The CDR3 extends over 16 amino acids. After removal of 3 bases from V and 9 bases from J, the junction contained 14 bases not matched to a gene. CDR3 loop: CASSFRASGSFYRQYF. Written as DNA, the CDR3 is TGTGCCAGCAGCTTTAGGGCTAGCGGGAGTTTTTACAGGCAGTACTTC.

The chain couples TRBV28 to TRBJ2-5; no clear D gene. The DNA end favors TRBJ2-7, so the J call may be wrong. The CDR3 extends over 14 amino acids. Per the germline V gene, CDR1 is MDHEN and CDR2 is SYDVKM. The DNA of the CDR3 is TGTGCCAGCAGTTCCCGGCCCGGCGTCTACGAGCAGTACTTC. Protein: CASSSRPGVYEQYF.

Only a few counts were recorded for this clone. The chain uses TRBV28 and TRBJ2-7; TRBD2 agrees at 8 bases. In germline, CDR1 is MDHEN, CDR2 SYDVKM. The CDR3 consists of 15 residues. V lost 3 bases to trimming and J lost 1 base; unmatched junction nucleotides: 5. The CDR3 protein is CASSFSTSGSYEQYF. DNA of the CDR3: TGTGCCAGCAGTTTTAGCACTAGCGGATCCTACGAGCAGTACTTC.

This rearrangement joins TRBV7-9 to TRBJ2-1; D is perhaps TRBD1 or TRBD2 (7 bases each). Germline CDR1 reads SEHNR; CDR2 reads FQNEAQ (reference sequence). This CDR3 is 16 amino acids long. V lost 7 bases to trimming and J lost 7 bases, with 23 bases between them. CDR3: CASTTRGRESINEQFF. The CDR3 nucleotides read TGTGCCAGCACCACTAGGGGGCGGGAGAGTATAAATGAGCAGTTCTTC.

The chain has TRBV25-1 and TRBJ1-2, with a possible D match to TRBD1 (6 bases). Trimming pared 6 bases from V and 12 bases from J, leaving 17 bases between. Germline CDR1 reads MGHDK; CDR2 reads SYGVNS. The CDR3 totals 12 residues. This chain's CDR3 is CASRGSDRRHTF. The CDR3 region has the DNA TGTGCCAGCAGAGGGTCGGACAGAAGGCACACCTTC.

For this clone: A far larger clone is one base from this, pointing to a likely read error. V gene TRBV7-6 combines with J gene TRBJ2-2; a weak D match, TRBD1 (6 bases). The ends were cut back, 5 bases at V and 1 base at J, with 14 bases in the middle. The CDR3 has 16 residues. Germline V gives CDR1 SGHVS, CDR2 FNYEAQ. The CDR3 DNA reads as TGTGCCAGCAGCGTACAGGGAGTGTTGAACACCGGGGAGCTGTTTTTT. It specifies CASSVQGVLNTGELFF.

This CDR3 reads CARSLGTSGRAVCYEQFF. The CDR3 DNA is TGTGCCAGAAGCTTGGGGACTAGCGGGAGGGCCGTGTGTTATGAGCAGTTCTTC. The V call is TRBV5-3, the J call TRBJ2-1, with 15 bases aligning to TRBD2. TRBV5-3 is reported as an ORF; its role is uncertain. J gave up 8 bases and V 0 bases, and 9 bases lay outside the gene matches. The CDR3 runs to 18 residues.

The chain joins TRBV7-8 to TRBJ2-4; possibly TRBD2 for D (5 bases). The CDR3 runs 13 residues. With 5 bases removed from V and 9 bases from J, the gap between germline ends came to 14 bases. Germline CDR1 reads SGHVS; CDR2 reads FQNEAQ. This CDR3 reads CASSPSRQSIQYF. The CDR3 coding sequence is TGTGCCAGCAGCCCTAGCCGGCAGTCCATTCAGTACTTC.

The chain employs TRBV30 and TRBJ1-2; TRBD1 agrees at 10 bases. With V trimmed by 1 base and J by 7 bases, 6 bases remained unmatched. Germline V gene lookup returns CDR1 GTSNPN and CDR2 SVGIG (reference sequence). This CDR3 has 14 residues. The CDR3 is CAWSADRGRFGYTF. The CDR3, as DNA: TGTGCCTGGAGTGCCGACAGGGGGCGTTTTGGCTACACCTTC.

In regard to this clone: At one end the junction does not follow the germline gene, possibly because of a read error. The J gene is TRBJ1-5, the V gene TRBV2; D remains ambiguous. The CDR3 is 15 amino acids. The germline CDR1 and CDR2 sequences are SNHLY and FYNNEI. CDR3: CASTPERPNYQPQRF. Here the CDR3 DNA reads TGTGCCAGCACTCCCGAAAGGCCGAATTATCAGCCCCAGCGTTTT.

V and J are TRBV6-1 and TRBJ2-2; 8 positions agree with TRBD2. Germline lookup yields CDR1 MNHNS and CDR2 SASEGT. This CDR3 region has 16 residues. Trimming at V came to 2 bases and at J to 4 bases, leaving 6 bases not matched to a gene. The CDR3 coding sequence is TGTGCCAGCAGTGAACCGGGAGGGCCTGGCACCGGGGAGCTGTTTTTT. Translated: CASSEPGGPGTGELFF.

V usage is TRBV29-1 and J usage is TRBJ1-2; TRBD1 might be the D (5 bases). The CDR3 consists of 13 residues. Per the germline V gene, CDR1 is SQVTM and CDR2 is ANQGSEA. The V and J ends lost 4 bases and 2 bases respectively, with 11 bases between them. In nucleotides, the CDR3 is TGCAGCGTTGGACAGACCGGAAACTATGGCTACACCTTC. It translates to CSVGQTGNYGYTF.

With regard to this clone: This likely stems from a read error, as it lies one base from a far larger clone. The sample has other DNA sequences that encode this CDR3 too. The chain joins TRBV6-5 to TRBJ2-3, with 14 bases fitting TRBD2. CDR1 MNHEY and CDR2 SVGAGI come from the germline V gene. This CDR3 has 15 amino acids. CDR3 protein: CASRWTSGRTDTQYF. CDR3 coding DNA: TGTGCCAGCAGGTGGACTAGCGGGAGGACAGATACACAGTATTTT.

The chain couples TRBV6-6 to TRBJ2-7; TRBD2 aligns across 7 bases. The junction had 2 bases not matched to a gene; V was cut back by 5 bases and J by 4 bases. In germline, CDR1 is MNHNY, CDR2 SVGAGI (reference sequence). This CDR3 has 12 residues. CDR3 region: CASSGGGYEQYF. The CDR3 bases are TGTGCCAGCAGTGGGGGGGGATACGAGCAGTACTTC.

The chain couples TRBV7-2 to TRBJ1-1, with 7 bases that match TRBD1. CDR1 and CDR2 (germline): SGHTA, FQGNSA. With V trimmed by 1 base and J by 0 bases, 11 bases remained unmatched. This CDR3 is 18 amino acids long. CDR3 DNA sequence: TGTGCCAGCAGCTTAGGGGACAGTTCAGACAGCCTGAACACTGAAGCTTTCTTT. As protein: CASSLGDSSDSLNTEAFF.

With regard to this clone: A far larger clone differs by one base, so this is likely a read error. The V gene is TRBV5-5, the J gene TRBJ1-2, with D tentatively TRBD1 (5 bases). The V and J ends lost 3 bases and 0 bases respectively, with 15 bases between them. The CDR3 contains 16 residues. Germline values: CDR1 SGHKS, CDR2 YYEKEE (reference sequence). This CDR3 reads CASSSRLGGANYGYTF. The CDR3 DNA is TGTGCCAGCAGCTCGCGGTTGGGGGGAGCTAACTATGGCTACACCTTC.

This clone was seen a single time. This chain uses TRBV5-1 with TRBJ2-3; D is unresolved. This CDR3 has 13 amino acids. The V end lost 0 bases, the J end lost 3 bases, and 5 bases lay between the germline ends. Germline assignment: CDR1 SGHRS and CDR2 YFSETQ. The CDR3 DNA sequence: TGCGCCAGCAGCTTGGTGCCTACAGATACGCAGTATTTT. Amino acids: CASSLVPTDTQYF.

The rearrangement links TRBV18 to TRBJ2-5; the match to TRBD2 covers 8 bases. Unmatched junction bases numbered 7, after V lost 3 bases and J lost 4 bases. Germline V gives CDR1 KGHSH, CDR2 LQKENI. The CDR3 consists of 15 residues. This CDR3 reads CASSPQRERGETQYF. Here the CDR3 DNA reads TGTGCCAGCTCACCCCAGCGGGAGAGGGGAGAGACCCAGTACTTC.